This T cell receptor (beta chain) was recovered during a study of HIV-infected patients and healthy controls. Antiretroviral therapy had run roughly three months, about 14 weeks, before follow-up blood collection. Whole blood was used without fractionation, so all unsorted peripheral T cells were included. In its sample, this clonotype is medium-sized. The antigen is undetermined. Study outcomes and limitations: MAIT alpha-chain CDR3s were frequent in healthy controls, depleted in HIV+.

cDNA was made from about 480 ng RNA using alpha and beta constant primers. Using multiplexing indices, alpha and beta chain libraries were generated apart by chain-specific third strand synthesis. TCRdb re-called the 5' RACE reads through MiXCR, storing one row per CDR3 protein. The sample holds 5,000 to 7,500 distinct CDR3 sequences, more than 7.5% seen once. The CDR3 has 13 amino acids. V was trimmed by 4 bases and J by 4 bases, leaving 10 bases between them. Per germline, CDR1 SQVTM and CDR2 ANQGSEA. The rearrangement uses TRBV29-1 and TRBJ1-4, with unresolved D. The sample consisted of blood, taken during antiretroviral therapy. The source of this sequence is an adult with HIV infection. The CDR3 is CSVADGYNEKLFF. DNA of the CDR3: TGCAGCGTTGCTGACGGATATAATGAAAAACTGTTTTTT.